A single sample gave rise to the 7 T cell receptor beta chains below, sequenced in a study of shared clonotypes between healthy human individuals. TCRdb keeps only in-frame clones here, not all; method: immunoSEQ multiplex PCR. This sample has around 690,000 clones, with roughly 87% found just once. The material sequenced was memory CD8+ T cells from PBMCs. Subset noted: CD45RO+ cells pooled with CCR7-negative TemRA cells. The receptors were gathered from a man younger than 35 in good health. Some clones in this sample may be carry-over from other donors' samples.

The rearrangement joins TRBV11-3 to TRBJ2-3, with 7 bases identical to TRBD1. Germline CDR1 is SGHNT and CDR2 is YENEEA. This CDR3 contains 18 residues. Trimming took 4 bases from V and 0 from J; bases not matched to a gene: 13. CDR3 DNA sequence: TGTGCCAGCAGCTACGGGACGGGGACAGCTGCTAGCACAGATACGCAGTATTTT. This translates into CASSYGTGTAASTDTQYF.

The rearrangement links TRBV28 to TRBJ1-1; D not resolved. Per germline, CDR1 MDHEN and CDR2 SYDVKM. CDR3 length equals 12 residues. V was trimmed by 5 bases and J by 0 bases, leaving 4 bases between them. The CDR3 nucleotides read TGTGCCAGCAGTGTAATGAACACTGAAGCTTTCTTT. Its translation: CASSVMNTEAFF.

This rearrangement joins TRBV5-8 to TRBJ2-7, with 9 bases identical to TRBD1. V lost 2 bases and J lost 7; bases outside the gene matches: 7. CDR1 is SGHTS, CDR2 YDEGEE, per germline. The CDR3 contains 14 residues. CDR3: CASSLGTGRIEQYF. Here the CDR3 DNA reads TGTGCCAGCAGCTTAGGGACAGGGAGGATTGAGCAGTACTTC.

CDR3 region: CASSQDAQGYEQYF. The CDR3, as DNA: TGCGCCAGCAGCCAAGATGCGCAGGGCTACGAGCAGTACTTC. The chain recombines TRBV4-1 with TRBJ2-7; D is perhaps TRBD1 (5 bases). The germline gives CDR1 MGHRA, CDR2 YSYEKL. This CDR3 spans 14 amino acids. V lost 0 bases, J lost 3 bases, and 9 bases lay in between.

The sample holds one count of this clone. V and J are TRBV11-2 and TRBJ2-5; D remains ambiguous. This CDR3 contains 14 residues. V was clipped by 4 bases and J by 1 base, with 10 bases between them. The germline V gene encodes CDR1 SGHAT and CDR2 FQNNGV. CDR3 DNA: TGTGCCAGCAGCTCGAGATCCCTCCAAGAGACCCAGTACTTC. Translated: CASSSRSLQETQYF. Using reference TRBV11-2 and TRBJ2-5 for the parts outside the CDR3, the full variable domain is EAGVAQSPRYKIIEKRQSVAFWCNPISGHATLYWYQQILGQGPKLLIQFQNNGVVDDSQLPKDRFSAERLKGVDSTLKIQPAKLEDSAVYLCASSSRSLQETQYFGPGTRLLVL.

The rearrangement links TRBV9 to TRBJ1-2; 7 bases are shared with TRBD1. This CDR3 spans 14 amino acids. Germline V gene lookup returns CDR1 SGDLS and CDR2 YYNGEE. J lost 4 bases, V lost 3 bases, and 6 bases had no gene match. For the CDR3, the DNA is TGTGCCAGCAGCGCGGGACAGATCTTCTATGGCTACACCTTC. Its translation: CASSAGQIFYGYTF.

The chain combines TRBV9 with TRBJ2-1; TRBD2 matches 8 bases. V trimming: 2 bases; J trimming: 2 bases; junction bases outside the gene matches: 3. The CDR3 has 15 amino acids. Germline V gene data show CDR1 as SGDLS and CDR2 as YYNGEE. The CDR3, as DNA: TGTGCCAGCAGCGTCAGCGGGAGTCCCTACAATGAGCAGTTCTTC. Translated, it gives CASSVSGSPYNEQFF.